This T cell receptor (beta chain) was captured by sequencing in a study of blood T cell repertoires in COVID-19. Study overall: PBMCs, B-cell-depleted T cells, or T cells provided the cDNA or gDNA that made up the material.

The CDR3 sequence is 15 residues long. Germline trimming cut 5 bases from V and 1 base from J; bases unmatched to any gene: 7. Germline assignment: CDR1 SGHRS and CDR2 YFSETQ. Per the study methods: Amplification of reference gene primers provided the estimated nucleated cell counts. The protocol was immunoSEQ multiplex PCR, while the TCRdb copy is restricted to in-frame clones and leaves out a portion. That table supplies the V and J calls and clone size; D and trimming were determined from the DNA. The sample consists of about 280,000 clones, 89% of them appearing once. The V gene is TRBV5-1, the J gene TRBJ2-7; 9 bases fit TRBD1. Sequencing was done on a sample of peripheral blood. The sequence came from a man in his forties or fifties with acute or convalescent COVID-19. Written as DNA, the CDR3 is TGCGCCAGCAGTGTAGGACAGGGGCCTTCCTACGAGCAGTACTTC. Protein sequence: CASSVGQGPSYEQYF. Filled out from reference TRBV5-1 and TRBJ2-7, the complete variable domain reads KAGVTQTPRYLIKTRGQQVTLSCSPISGHRSVSWYQQTPGQGLQFLFEYFSETQRNKGNFPGRFSGRQFSNSRSEMNVSTLELGDSALYLCASSVGQGPSYEQYFGPGTRLTVT.